This T cell receptor (beta chain) was retrieved from a study of glioma-infiltrating T cells after dendritic cell vaccination. Germline V CDR1 and CDR2: SGHVS, FNYEAQ. The CDR3 consists of 15 residues. As for time point: after dendritic cell vaccination, including at tumor progression/relapse. Notes on this clone: One end of the junction is discordant with germline, which a read error may explain.

The data were produced by immunoSEQ multiplex PCR, yet TCRdb's version contains in-frame clones alone and is incomplete. The table has about 46,000 clones, around nine tenths seen once. V and J are TRBV7-6 and TRBJ1-5; 7 nucleotides match TRBD1. Specimen: blood, collected after dendritic cell vaccination. This TCR came from a human donor with glioblastoma. Here the CDR3 reads CASSLRTGGNQPQHF. For the CDR3, the DNA is TGTGCCAGCAGCTTGAGGACAGGCGGCAACCAGCCCCAGCATTTT.